The 19 T cell receptor beta chains presented below share a single source sample, sequenced in a study of blood T cell repertoires in COVID-19. The table came from immunoSEQ multiplex PCR; TCRdb's copy has only in-frame clones and leaves some out. The top ten hold approximately 12% of the sample, which has approximately 170,000 clones, about 84% seen once. The sample consisted of PBMCs or T cells enriched from blood (not recorded which). These receptors were obtained from a man between 45 and 60 years old who had recovered from COVID-19.

In DNA form, the CDR3 reads TGTGCCAGCAGCCCGGGCAGAAGGACAGGGGGCTACGAGCAGTACTTC. It codes for CASSPGRRTGGYEQYF. The chain employs TRBV5-6 and TRBJ2-7, with 10 bases aligning to TRBD1. The CDR3 is 16 amino acids. The germline gives CDR1 SGHDT, CDR2 YYEEEE. The V gene end was trimmed by 4 bases and the J gene end by 3 bases; junction bases not matched to a gene: 10.

Here the CDR3 reads CASSPGTVGTGELFF. The CDR3 region has the DNA TGTGCCAGCAGTCCTGGGACAGTTGGCACCGGGGAGCTGTTTTTT. This chain joins TRBV6-5 and TRBJ2-2; 7 bases are shared with TRBD1. The CDR3 is 15 residues long. V lost 5 bases to trimming and J lost 4 bases; unmatched junction nucleotides: 7. The germline CDR1 and CDR2 sequences are MNHEY and SVGAGI.

The rearrangement links TRBV6-5 to TRBJ2-2, with TRBD2 matching 8 bases. This CDR3 is built from 15 residues. After removal of 6 bases from V and 4 bases from J, the junction contained 7 bases not matched to a gene. From germline, CDR1 is MNHEY and CDR2 SVGAGI. The CDR3 is CASSYGGTSTGELFF. The CDR3 bases are TGTGCCAGCAGCTACGGTGGGACTAGCACCGGGGAGCTGTTTTTT.

The chain couples TRBV18 to TRBJ1-6, with 9 positions matching TRBD1. The CDR3 extends over 13 amino acids. Trimming took 8 bases from V and 9 from J; bases not matched to a gene: 5. Germline V lookup: CDR1 KGHSH, CDR2 LQKENI. The CDR3 protein is CASQGQGGSPLHF. The CDR3 DNA follows: TGTGCCAGCCAGGGACAGGGTGGTTCACCCCTCCACTTT.

The chain has TRBV15 and TRBJ2-7; possibly TRBD2 for D (6 bases). The ends were cut back, 3 bases at V and 5 bases at J, with 14 bases in the middle. In germline, CDR1 is LNHNV, CDR2 YYDKDF (reference sequence). This CDR3 spans 14 amino acids. In nucleotides, the CDR3 is TGTGCCACCAGCAGCTACCTAGCGAGGCACGAGCAGTACTTC. Encoded protein: CATSSYLARHEQYF.

This chain uses TRBV30 with TRBJ1-2; TRBD1 agrees at 7 bases. CDR3 size: 11 residues. V lost 5 bases and J lost 3; bases outside the gene matches: 0. CDR1 and CDR2 (germline): GTSNPN, SVGIG (reference sequence). The CDR3 region is CAWDRDYGYTF. In DNA form, the CDR3 reads TGTGCCTGGGACAGGGACTATGGCTACACCTTC.

The CDR3 is CASSHPPGSGGSDEQYF. The DNA of the CDR3 is TGCGCCAGCAGCCATCCCCCTGGTAGCGGGGGGAGTGATGAGCAGTACTTC. This chain uses TRBV4-1 with TRBJ2-7, with TRBD2 identical over 10 bases. CDR1 is MGHRA and CDR2 is YSYEKL in the germline V gene. The CDR3 contains 17 residues. V dropped 3 bases and J dropped 7; count of bases not matched to a gene: 15.

The rearrangement links TRBV19 to TRBJ1-1, with D perhaps TRBD1 (6 bases). The V and J ends lost 6 bases and 4 bases respectively, with 15 bases between them. The CDR3 extends over 14 amino acids. Germline CDR1 reads LNHDA; CDR2 reads SQIVND (reference sequence). Here the CDR3 reads CASRPGEKSTEAFF. CDR3 coding DNA: TGTGCCAGTAGGCCAGGGGAGAAGAGCACTGAAGCTTTCTTT.

This rearrangement joins TRBV7-9 to TRBJ2-3; 8 bases are shared with TRBD2. CDR3 length: 16 amino acids. The germline gives CDR1 SEHNR, CDR2 FQNEAQ (reference sequence). The trim removed 1 base at V and 0 bases at J, leaving 3 bases unmatched. CDR3 sequence reads: CASSLVSGASTDTQYF. Here the CDR3 DNA reads TGTGCCAGCAGCTTAGTTAGCGGGGCTAGCACAGATACGCAGTATTTT.

V and J are TRBV4-3 and TRBJ1-2; 7 bases agree with TRBD1. The CDR3 loop spans 16 amino acids. The J segment lost 4 bases and the V segment lost 0 bases, leaving 8 bases of the junction unmatched. Looked up from germline, CDR1 is LGHNA and CDR2 is YSLEER. Written as DNA, the CDR3 is TGCGCCAGCAGCCAAGATAGGGGGCTTACCGTCTATGGCTACACCTTC. Its translation: CASSQDRGLTVYGYTF.

The chain combines TRBV27 with TRBJ2-3, with TRBD2 identical over 7 bases. Trimming at V came to 3 bases and at J to 3 bases, leaving 3 bases not matched to a gene. Germline V gene lookup returns CDR1 MNHEY and CDR2 SMNVEV (reference sequence). The length of the CDR3 is 14 residues. This chain's CDR3 is CASSLKAGTDTQYF. The CDR3 nucleotides are TGTGCCAGCAGTTTGAAAGCGGGGACAGATACGCAGTATTTT.

CDR3 region: CASSLGSVLPPQYF. CDR3 nucleotide sequence: TGTGCCAGCAGCTTGGGATCGGTGCTACCTCCGCAGTATTTT. The chain uses TRBV5-8 and TRBJ2-3, with D unresolved. This CDR3 is 14 amino acids long. Trimming stripped 0 bases from V and 10 bases from J, with 15 bases between. Germline V gives CDR1 SGHTS, CDR2 YDEGEE.

The gene calls are TRBV15 and TRBJ2-3, with TRBD2 matching over 9 bases. The length of the CDR3 is 14 residues. Germline V CDR1 and CDR2: LNHNV, YYDKDF (reference sequence). The V gene end was trimmed by 4 bases and the J gene end by 3 bases; junction bases not matched to a gene: 2. DNA for the CDR3: TGTGCCACCAGCACTAGCGGGGCGACAGATACGCAGTATTTT. The encoded protein is CATSTSGATDTQYF.

V is TRBV5-1 and J is TRBJ1-5; 7 nucleotides match TRBD1. Germline V gene lookup returns CDR1 SGHRS and CDR2 YFSETQ. The CDR3 totals 13 residues. V was clipped by 7 bases and J by 7 bases; unmatched bases: 8. As DNA, the CDR3 is TGCGCCAGCTCCCAGGGGGTTGGGCAGCCCCAGCATTTT. Its protein is CASSQGVGQPQHF.

The chain links TRBV9 to TRBJ2-1, with 9 nucleotides matching TRBD1. CDR3 size: 14 residues. V gave up 3 bases and J gave up 4 bases; unmatched junction bases: 2. Germline loops: CDR1 SGDLS, CDR2 YYNGEE. Here the CDR3 DNA reads TGTGCCAGCAGCGCGACAGGGGGGTACAATGAGCAGTTCTTC. The encoded protein is CASSATGGYNEQFF.

The chain joins TRBV11-3 to TRBJ2-7; TRBD2 is a possible D gene (6 bases). The CDR3 consists of 14 residues. Trimming removed 2 bases at V and 1 base at J, with 9 bases between. In germline, CDR1 is SGHNT, CDR2 YENEEA. The CDR3 region has the DNA TGTGCCAGCAGCTTAAATAGCGGATCCTACGAGCAGTACTTC. Translated, it gives CASSLNSGSYEQYF.

The chain joins TRBV11-2 to TRBJ2-5; maybe TRBD2 (5 bases). In germline, CDR1 is SGHAT, CDR2 FQNNGV. The CDR3 sequence is 15 residues long. V was shortened by 4 bases and J by 4 bases, with 16 bases between the two germline ends. The CDR3 DNA is TGTGCCAGCAGCTCCCTGGGAGCGAGCGCAGAGACCCAGTACTTC. This codes for CASSSLGASAETQYF. The whole variable domain, remainder taken from reference TRBV11-2 and TRBJ2-5, is EAGVAQSPRYKIIEKRQSVAFWCNPISGHATLYWYQQILGQGPKLLIQFQNNGVVDDSQLPKDRFSAERLKGVDSTLKIQPAKLEDSAVYLCASSSLGASAETQYFGPGTRLLVL.

V gene TRBV4-3 combines with J gene TRBJ1-4, with TRBD1 identical over 9 bases. V dropped 4 bases and J dropped 8; count of bases not matched to a gene: 5. The CDR3 sequence is 14 residues long. CDR1 and CDR2 (germline): LGHNA, YSLEER. CDR3 sequence: CASSRGQGNEKLFF. The CDR3 bases are TGCGCCAGCAGCCGGGGACAGGGAAACGAAAAACTGTTTTTT.

The chain links TRBV29-1 to TRBJ1-1; 7 nucleotides match TRBD1. Trimming cost V 7 bases and J 3 bases; bases outside gene matches: 5. CDR1 is SQVTM and CDR2 is ANQGSEA in the germline V gene. The CDR3 has 12 residues. CDR3 coding DNA: TGCAGCGAGGGACAGTCGTACACTGAAGCTTTCTTT. Protein sequence: CSEGQSYTEAFF.